The 20 T cell receptor beta chains in this list originate from one sample, sequenced in a study of CD8+ T cells in alopecia areata. Extracted RNA was reverse transcribed into cDNA, the sequencing template. Generated by immunoSEQ multiplex PCR, the TCRdb table keeps only in-frame clones and is missing some. Of 90,000 to 120,000 clones listed, roughly 59% are singletons. The sample comprised CD8+ T cells sorted from blood. Receptors originate from a human donor in good health.

V is TRBV29-1 and J is TRBJ2-7; 14 nucleotides match TRBD2. Germline assignment: CDR1 SQVTM and CDR2 ANQGSEA. The ends lost 4 bases at V and 8 bases at J; junction bases unmatched: 7. This CDR3 is built from 14 residues. CDR3 amino acids: CSVAGLAGDAQQYF. The CDR3 bases are TGCAGCGTTGCGGGACTAGCGGGGGACGCGCAGCAGTACTTC.

The gene calls are TRBV27 and TRBJ2-7; tentatively, D is TRBD2 (5 bases). Per germline, CDR1 MNHEY and CDR2 SMNVEV (reference sequence). The CDR3 consists of 14 residues. V lost 4 bases to trimming and J lost 6 bases, with 16 bases between them. CDR3 nucleotide sequence: TGTGCCAGCAGTTCTTCCAATTTACGGGGCGAGCAGTACTTC. Encoded protein: CASSSSNLRGEQYF.

This sequence joins TRBV6-5 and TRBJ1-1; D uncertain. V shed 6 bases and J shed 6 bases, with 11 bases lying between them. The germline V gene has CDR1 MNHEY and CDR2 SVGAGI. The CDR3 is made up of 12 amino acids. CDR3 bases: TGTGCCAGCAGCAACGGGTGGGCTGAAGCTTTCTTT. It translates to CASSNGWAEAFF.

There are a few counts of this clone. The gene calls are TRBV19 and TRBJ2-2; no definite D call. Trimming removed 7 bases at V and 7 bases at J, with 16 bases between. The germline V gene encodes CDR1 LNHDA and CDR2 SQIVND (reference sequence). The CDR3 is 14 amino acids. CDR3 in DNA: TGTGCCAGTAATAGTCTTCTAGAGAACGGGGAGCTGTTTTTT. Translating it yields CASNSLLENGELFF.

The CDR3 DNA reads as TGTGCCAGCAGCCCCCGGTTGGGCGGCATTCAGTACTTC. Protein product: CASSPRLGGIQYF. The rearrangement uses TRBV27 and TRBJ2-4; D is ambiguous. The germline V and J ends were trimmed by 6 bases and 9 bases, with 15 bases remaining between them. The CDR3 extends over 13 amino acids. Germline V lookup: CDR1 MNHEY, CDR2 SMNVEV (reference sequence).

The J gene is TRBJ2-7, the V gene TRBV13; 7 bases are shared with TRBD2. V dropped 1 base and J dropped 2; count of bases not matched to a gene: 5. This CDR3 is built from 15 residues. Per the germline V gene, CDR1 is PRHDT and CDR2 is FYEKMQ (reference sequence). Here the CDR3 DNA reads TGTGCCAGCAGCTTAGATTGGGAGGGGACCTACGAGCAGTACTTC. This translates into CASSLDWEGTYEQYF.

The chain is built from TRBV7-9 and TRBJ1-4; D is possibly TRBD1 (6 bases). The CDR3 extends over 17 amino acids. Germline lookup yields CDR1 SEHNR and CDR2 FQNEAQ (reference sequence). Trimming left V 5 bases short and J 4 bases short, with 20 bases between. The CDR3 DNA reads TGTGCCAGCAGCCCTATTATTGGGCAGGGGATTAATGAAAAACTGTTTTTT. It codes for CASSPIIGQGINEKLFF.

The CDR3 loop reads CAWSERQSSEQFF. The DNA for the CDR3 is TGTGCCTGGAGTGAGCGACAGTCCAGTGAGCAGTTCTTC. The chain uses TRBV30 and TRBJ2-1, with a weak D call TRBD1 (5 bases). The V end lost 1 base, the J end lost 9 bases, and 13 bases lay between the germline ends. Germline V gene sequence: CDR1 GTSNPN, CDR2 SVGIG (reference sequence). The CDR3 runs to 13 residues.

DNA of the CDR3: TGTGCCAGCGAAGGCGGTAATGAGCAGTTCTTC. This codes for CASEGGNEQFF. The V call is TRBV7-9, the J call TRBJ2-1, with unresolved D. CDR1 is SEHNR and CDR2 is FQNEAQ in the germline V gene (reference sequence). The CDR3 is made up of 11 amino acids. Trimming left V 8 bases short and J 7 bases short, with 9 bases between.

V usage is TRBV7-9 and J usage is TRBJ2-2, with D possibly being TRBD1 or TRBD2 (5 bases each). CDR1 is SEHNR, CDR2 FQNEAQ, per germline (reference sequence). V was clipped by 4 bases and J by 5 bases, with 17 bases between them. The CDR3 loop spans 16 amino acids. The CDR3 DNA reads TGTGCCAGCAGCTATAGCTTGGGGGTTCGGACCGGGGAGCTGTTTTTT. Protein product: CASSYSLGVRTGELFF.

The rearrangement joins TRBV2 to TRBJ2-3, with D uncertain. CDR1 SNHLY and CDR2 FYNNEI come from the germline V gene. V lost 2 bases and J 6 bases, leaving 12 bases between the germline ends. This CDR3 has 14 amino acids. CDR3 nucleotide sequence: TGTGCCAGCAGTGAACAGATTGTGGGCGATACGCAGTATTTT. It codes for CASSEQIVGDTQYF.

This clone appeared a few times. This chain links TRBV7-9 with TRBJ1-2; TRBD1 matches 9 bases. With V trimmed by 5 bases and J by 14 bases, 15 bases remained unmatched. CDR1 and CDR2 from the germline V gene are SEHNR and FQNEAQ (reference sequence). The CDR3 length is 14 residues. The CDR3 coding sequence is TGTGCCAGCAGCCATTACACAGGGGGCTTGGTCGGGACCTTC. Translation: CASSHYTGGLVGTF. Complete variable domain (other parts from reference TRBV7-9 and TRBJ1-2): DTGVSQNPRHKITKRGQNVTFRCDPISEHNRLYWYRQTLGQGPEFLTYFQNEAQLEKSRLLSDRFSAERPKGSFSTLEIQRTEQGDSAMYLCASSHYTGGLVGTFGSGTRLTVV.

This clone has a handful of counts. In DNA form, the CDR3 reads TGTGCCAGCAGCCAATCCGGGGGATCTGGGGCCAACGTCCTGACTTTC. Protein: CASSQSGGSGANVLTF. The chain is built from TRBV4-2 and TRBJ2-6, with D possibly matching TRBD2 (6 bases). The CDR3 loop spans 16 amino acids. Germline V lookup: CDR1 LGHNA, CDR2 YNFKEQ. V lost 2 bases and J 1 base, leaving 9 bases between the germline ends.

This rearrangement joins TRBV2 to TRBJ2-1, with TRBD2 identical over 10 bases. In germline, CDR1 is SNHLY, CDR2 FYNNEI. The CDR3 covers 15 residues. Trimming at V came to 6 bases and at J to 1 base, leaving 3 bases not matched to a gene. The CDR3 coding sequence is TGTGCCAGCAGAATAGCGGGGGGATCCTACAATGAGCAGTTCTTC. Protein sequence: CASRIAGGSYNEQFF. The whole variable domain, filled in from reference TRBV2 and TRBJ2-1, reads EPEVTQTPSHQVTQMGQEVILRCVPISNHLYFYWYRQILGQKVEFLVSFYNNEISEKSEIFDDQFSVERPDGSNFTLKIRSTKLEDSAMYFCASRIAGGSYNEQFFGPGTRLTVL.

This sequence joins TRBV25-1 and TRBJ2-3, with 7 bases fitting TRBD1. The J segment lost 2 bases and the V segment lost 2 bases, leaving 4 bases of the junction unmatched. In germline, CDR1 is MGHDK, CDR2 SYGVNS. CDR3 length: 15 residues. CDR3 protein: CASSEDRALTDTQYF. The CDR3 DNA reads as TGTGCCAGCAGTGAAGACAGGGCACTCACAGATACGCAGTATTTT.

The chain links TRBV9 to TRBJ1-2, with D hard to call. The CDR3 extends over 12 amino acids. Germline V lookup: CDR1 SGDLS, CDR2 YYNGEE. Trimming shortened V by 3 bases and J by 4 bases, and 7 bases separated the two germline ends. CDR3 DNA: TGTGCCAGCAGCGCGGGGAGCTATGGCTACACCTTC. It specifies CASSAGSYGYTF. Full variable domain (rest looked up from reference TRBV9 and TRBJ1-2): DSGVTQTPKHLITATGQRVTLRCSPRSGDLSVYWYQQSLDQGLQFLIQYYNGEERAKGNILERFSAQQFPDLHSELNLSSLELGDSALYFCASSAGSYGYTFGSGTRLTVV.

The V and J genes are TRBV4-1 and TRBJ2-2; a weak D match, TRBD1 (5 bases). Germline V CDR1 and CDR2: MGHRA, YSYEKL. V lost 1 base, J lost 1 base, and 13 bases lay in between. The CDR3 sequence is 17 residues long. In nucleotides, the CDR3 is TGCGCCAGCAGCCAAGGAGTTACAGGCCTGAACACCGGGGAGCTGTTTTTT. It translates to CASSQGVTGLNTGELFF.

V is TRBV6-5 and J is TRBJ2-3; TRBD1 agrees at 7 bases. The J segment lost 3 bases and the V segment lost 5 bases, leaving 5 bases of the junction unmatched. The CDR3 is 14 residues long. From germline, CDR1 is MNHEY and CDR2 SVGAGI. The chain's CDR3 is CASSTGQETDTQYF. DNA of the CDR3: TGTGCCAGCAGTACCGGACAGGAAACAGATACGCAGTATTTT.

In regard to this clone: A read error is likely here: a far larger clone is one base away. This CDR3 is also generated by other DNA sequences in the sample. The rearrangement links TRBV7-9 to TRBJ2-1; 12 positions agree with TRBD2. CDR1 and CDR2 (germline): SEHNR, FQNEAQ (reference sequence). This CDR3 spans 16 amino acids. Unmatched junction bases numbered 8, after V lost 6 bases and J lost 5 bases. In nucleotides, the CDR3 is TGTGCCAGCAGTCAGAGACTAGCGGGGGACCACAATGAGCAGTTCTTC. Its translation is CASSQRLAGDHNEQFF.

This clone was seen once. This chain connects TRBV7-2 to TRBJ2-1; unclear D gene. The CDR3 spans 13 residues. V lost 2 bases, J lost 6 bases, and 8 bases lay in between. Per the germline V gene, CDR1 is SGHTA and CDR2 is FQGNSA. The DNA for the CDR3 is TGTGCCAGCAGCTTACTACGCGTCAATGAGCAGTTCTTC. Translation: CASSLLRVNEQFF.